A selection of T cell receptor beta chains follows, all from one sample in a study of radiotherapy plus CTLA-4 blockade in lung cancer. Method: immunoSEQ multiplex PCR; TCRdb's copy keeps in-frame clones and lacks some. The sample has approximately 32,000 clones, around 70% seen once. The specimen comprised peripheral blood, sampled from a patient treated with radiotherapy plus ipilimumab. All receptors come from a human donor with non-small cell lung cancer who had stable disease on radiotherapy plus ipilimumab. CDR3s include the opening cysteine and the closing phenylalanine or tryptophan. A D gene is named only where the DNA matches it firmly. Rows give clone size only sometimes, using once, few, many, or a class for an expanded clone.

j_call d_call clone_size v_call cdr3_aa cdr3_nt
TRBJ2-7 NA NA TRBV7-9 CASSLRFEQYF TGTGCCAGCAGCCTCCGATTCGAGCAGTACTTC
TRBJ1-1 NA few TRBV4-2 CASSQGRVYTEAFF TGTGCCAGCAGCCAAGGACGGGTTTACACTGAAGCTTTCTTT
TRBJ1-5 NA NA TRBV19 CASSDPGQGGNQPQHF TGTGCCAGTAGTGACCCGGGACAAGGGGGCAATCAGCCCCAGCATTTT
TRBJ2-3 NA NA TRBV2 CASRRSTSSTDTQYF TGTGCCAGCAGGAGATCTACTTCTAGCACAGATACGCAGTATTTT
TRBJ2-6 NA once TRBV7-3 CASSSTASGANVLTF TGTGCCAGCAGCTCCACGGCGTCTGGGGCCAACGTCCTGACTTTC
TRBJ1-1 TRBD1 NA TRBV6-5 CASSYTGGDAFF TGTGCCAGCAGTTACACAGGGGGCGACGCTTTCTTT
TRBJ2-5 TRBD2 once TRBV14 CASSLLTSGSLETQYF TGTGCCAGCAGCCTCCTGACTAGCGGGAGCTTAGAGACCCAGTACTTC
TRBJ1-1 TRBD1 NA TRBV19 CASRVGPTGARGTEAFF TGTGCCAGTAGGGTGGGTCCTACAGGGGCCCGGGGGACTGAAGCTTTCTTT
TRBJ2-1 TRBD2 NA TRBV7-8 CASSLVASGMGGEQFF TGTGCCAGCAGCTTAGTAGCTAGCGGGATGGGTGGTGAGCAGTTCTTC
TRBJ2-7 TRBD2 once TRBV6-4 CASRGLLAATYEQYF TGTGCCAGCAGGGGACTTCTAGCGGCTACCTACGAGCAGTACTTC
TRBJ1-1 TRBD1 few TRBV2 CASSEASWQGASEAFF TGTGCCAGCAGTGAAGCTTCGTGGCAGGGGGCGTCTGAAGCTTTCTTT
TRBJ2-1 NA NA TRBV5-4 CASSFSGYNEQFF TGTGCCAGCAGCTTCTCGGGGTACAATGAGCAGTTCTTC
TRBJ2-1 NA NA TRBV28 CASSFLRGRDEQFF TGTGCCAGCAGTTTTCTCAGGGGACGCGATGAGCAGTTCTTC
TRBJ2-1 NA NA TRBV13 CASSLGAVYNEQFF TGTGCCAGCAGCTTAGGGGCAGTCTACAATGAGCAGTTCTTC
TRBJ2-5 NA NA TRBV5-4 CASSLGGAETQYF TGTGCCAGCAGCTTGGGGGGTGCGGAGACCCAGTACTTC
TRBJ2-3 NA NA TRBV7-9 CASSYGITTDTQYF TGTGCCAGCAGTTACGGGATTACCACAGATACGCAGTATTTT
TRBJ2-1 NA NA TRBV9 CASSRTDEQFF TGTGCCAGCAGCCGTACCGATGAGCAGTTCTTC
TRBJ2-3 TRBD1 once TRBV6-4 CASSTGTGRTDTQYF TGTGCCAGCAGTACCGGGACAGGGCGCACAGATACGCAGTATTTT
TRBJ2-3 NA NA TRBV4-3 CASSQDPSRGTQYF TGCGCCAGCAGCCAAGATCCCTCCAGGGGTACGCAGTATTTT
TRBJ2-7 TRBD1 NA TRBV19 CASSTGQPGYEQYF TGTGCCAGTAGTACGGGACAGCCGGGCTACGAGCAGTACTTC
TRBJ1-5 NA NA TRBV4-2 CASSQGDQGYSNQPQHF TGTGCCAGCAGCCAAGGGGATCAGGGGTATAGCAATCAGCCCCAGCATTTT
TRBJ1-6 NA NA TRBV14 CASSGFARSPLHF TGTGCCAGCAGCGGGTTTGCGCGTTCACCCCTCCACTTT
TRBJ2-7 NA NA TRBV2 CASKKGGGDNYEQYF TGTGCCAGCAAGAAGGGCGGAGGGGATAACTACGAGCAGTACTTC
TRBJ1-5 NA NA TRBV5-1 CASSLVGNQPQHF TGCGCCAGCAGCTTGGTTGGGAATCAGCCCCAGCATTTT
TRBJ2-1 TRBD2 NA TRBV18 CASATERDFYNEQFF TGTGCCAGCGCAACGGAGCGGGATTTCTACAATGAGCAGTTCTTC